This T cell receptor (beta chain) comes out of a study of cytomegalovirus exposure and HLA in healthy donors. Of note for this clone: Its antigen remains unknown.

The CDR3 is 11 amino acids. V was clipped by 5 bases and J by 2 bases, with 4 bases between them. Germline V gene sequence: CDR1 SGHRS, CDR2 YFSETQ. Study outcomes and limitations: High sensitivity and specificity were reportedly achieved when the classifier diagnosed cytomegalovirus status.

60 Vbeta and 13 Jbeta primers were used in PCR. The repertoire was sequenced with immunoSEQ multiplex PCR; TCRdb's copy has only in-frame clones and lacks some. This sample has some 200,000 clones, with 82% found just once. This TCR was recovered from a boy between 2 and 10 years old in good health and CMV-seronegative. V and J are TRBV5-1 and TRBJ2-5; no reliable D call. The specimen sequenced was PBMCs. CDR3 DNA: TGCGCCAGCAGTCAACAAGAGACCCAGTACTTC. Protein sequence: CASSQQETQYF.